This is a list of T cell receptor beta chains from one sample in a study of cytomegalovirus exposure and HLA in healthy donors. Only in-frame clones appear in the TCRdb table, and some are missing; sequencing was by immunoSEQ multiplex PCR. This table has more than 80,000 clones, about three quarters appearing once. The material sequenced was PBMCs. The source of these receptors is a boy between 10 and 17 years old in good health and CMV-seronegative. The CDR3 runs from the conserved cysteine through the conserved F or W. Fields, in order: D gene, J gene, V gene, clone size, CDR3 DNA, CDR3 protein. A D gene is named only where the DNA matches it firmly. The size field is filled for only some rows; it gives once, few, many or a size class.

D: .
J: TRBJ1-4
V: TRBV4-2
size: few
DNA: TGTGCCAGCAGCCAAGACACTACTAATGAAAAACTGTTTTTT
CDR3: CASSQDTTNEKLFF

D: .
J: TRBJ2-7
V: TRBV2
size: once
DNA: TGTGCCAGCAGGTTACAGGGATTCGAGCAGTACTTC
CDR3: CASRLQGFEQYF

D: TRBD2
J: TRBJ2-5
V: TRBV27
size: .
DNA: TGTGCCAGCAGTTCTCAGCGGGGGGGCCGGGAGACCCAGTACTTC
CDR3: CASSSQRGGRETQYF

D: TRBD2
J: TRBJ2-5
V: TRBV28
size: .
DNA: TGTGCCAGTGGGGGGGCTAGCGGGCGGAAAGAGACCCAGTACTTC
CDR3: CASGGASGRKETQYF

D: .
J: TRBJ2-3
V: TRBV5-1
size: .
DNA: TGCGCCAGCAGCTTGCTCCCGGCGCAGAGGGGCACAGATACGCAGTATTTT
CDR3: CASSLLPAQRGTDTQYF

D: .
J: TRBJ2-5
V: TRBV11-3
size: .
DNA: TGTGCCAGCAGCTTACCAGGAAGGGGGACCCAGTACTTC
CDR3: CASSLPGRGTQYF

D: .
J: TRBJ2-4
V: TRBV30
size: .
DNA: TGTGCCTGGACAGCGGGAAACATTCAGTACTTC
CDR3: CAWTAGNIQYF

D: TRBD1
J: TRBJ1-1
V: TRBV11-2
size: .
DNA: TGTGCCAGCCAGGGGGGAGTTTCGGCTTTCTTT
CDR3: CASQGGVSAFF

D: TRBD1
J: TRBJ2-6
V: TRBV2
size: .
DNA: TGTGCCAGCAGTGAGGACAGGGGGAAAACCTCTGGGGCCAACGTCCTGACTTTC
CDR3: CASSEDRGKTSGANVLTF

D: .
J: TRBJ1-1
V: TRBV5-6
size: .
DNA: TGTGCCAGCAGCAGAAGAGATTTGAACACTGAAGCTTTCTTT
CDR3: CASSRRDLNTEAFF

D: .
J: TRBJ1-4
V: TRBV6-1
size: .
DNA: TGTGCCAGCAGTTCCGGGGAGGACGGCGAAAAACTGTTTTTT
CDR3: CASSSGEDGEKLFF

D: TRBD2
J: TRBJ2-7
V: TRBV19
size: .
DNA: TGTGCCACTCGGGTGGCTAGCGGCTACGAGCAGTACTTC
CDR3: CATRVASGYEQYF

D: TRBD2
J: TRBJ2-4
V: TRBV18
size: once
DNA: TGTGCCAGCTCATCCAGCGGGGTGAAAAACATTCAGTACTTC
CDR3: CASSSSGVKNIQYF

D: TRBD1
J: TRBJ1-3
V: TRBV13
size: .
DNA: TGTGCCAGCACTTGGACAGGGGGGATAAACACCATATATTTT
CDR3: CASTWTGGINTIYF

D: TRBD1
J: TRBJ2-7
V: TRBV4-3
size: .
DNA: TGCGCCAGCAGCCCGACAGGGCAATCCTACGAGCAGTACTTC
CDR3: CASSPTGQSYEQYF

D: .
J: TRBJ2-4
V: TRBV19
size: .
DNA: TGTGCCAGTAGTATACAGGGGTCGGACATTCAGTACTTC
CDR3: CASSIQGSDIQYF

D: .
J: TRBJ2-2
V: TRBV25-1
size: .
DNA: TGTGCCAGCAGTGGACAGGGACTGCACACCGGGGAGCTGTTTTTT
CDR3: CASSGQGLHTGELFF

D: .
J: TRBJ2-1
V: TRBV29-1
size: .
DNA: TGCAGCGTTCGGACTGTGGTGTACAATGAGCAGTTCTTC
CDR3: CSVRTVVYNEQFF

D: .
J: TRBJ2-5
V: TRBV5-1
size: .
DNA: TGCGCCAGCAGCAGGGGGATTCAAGGGGGAGCCGAGACCCAGTACTTC
CDR3: CASSRGIQGGAETQYF

D: .
J: TRBJ2-7
V: TRBV28
size: .
DNA: TGTGCCAGCAGTGCCCGGACAGTTCTAGTCTCCGAGCAGTACTTC
CDR3: CASSARTVLVSEQYF

D: .
J: TRBJ2-3
V: TRBV1
size: .
DNA: TGCACCAGCAGCCAACGACTAGCGGGGGGGCCAAGGGATACGCAGTATTTT
CDR3: CTSSQRLAGGPRDTQYF

D: TRBD2
J: TRBJ2-2
V: TRBV7-6
size: .
DNA: TGTGCCAGCAGCCCGAGACTAGCACCGTTCACCGGGGAGCTGTTTTTT
CDR3: CASSPRLAPFTGELFF

D: TRBD1
J: TRBJ2-2
V: TRBV28
size: .
DNA: TGTGCCAGCAGTTTATTAGGCGGCAGGGGGAGTACCGGGGAGCTGTTTTTT
CDR3: CASSLLGGRGSTGELFF

D: .
J: TRBJ2-5
V: TRBV7-6
size: .
DNA: TGTGCCAGCAGCTTACATTCCGGGGGGACCCAGTACTTC
CDR3: CASSLHSGGTQYF

D: .
J: TRBJ1-2
V: TRBV7-9
size: once
DNA: TGTGCCAGCAGCTGGCGACCGGGGGACTATGGCTACACCTTC
CDR3: CASSWRPGDYGYTF

D: .
J: TRBJ1-1
V: TRBV7-6
size: .
DNA: TGTGCCAGCAGCTTAGAGGGCCCCGGGGACACTGAAGCTTTCTTT
CDR3: CASSLEGPGDTEAFF

D: TRBD2
J: TRBJ2-2
V: TRBV7-3
size: .
DNA: TGTGCCAGCAGCTTCGGACTAGCGGGGGGCTTCCCCGGGGAGCTGTTTTTT
CDR3: CASSFGLAGGFPGELFF

D: TRBD2
J: TRBJ2-2
V: TRBV4-1
size: .
DNA: TGCGCCAGCAGCCAAGATGAAGCGGGGGGGAACGGGGAGCTGTTTTTT
CDR3: CASSQDEAGGNGELFF

D: .
J: TRBJ1-5
V: TRBV28
size: .
DNA: TGTGCCAGCACGCGGCCGGGGATGAATCAGCCCCAGCATTTT
CDR3: CASTRPGMNQPQHF

D: .
J: TRBJ2-2
V: TRBV28
size: .
DNA: TGTGCCAGCCTACTTCTGAACACCGGGGAGCTGTTTTTT
CDR3: CASLLLNTGELFF

D: TRBD2
J: TRBJ2-5
V: TRBV7-3
size: .
DNA: TGTGCCAGCAGCCAAGGGCTAGCGGGGGCTCAAGAGACCCAGTACTTC
CDR3: CASSQGLAGAQETQYF

D: .
J: TRBJ1-6
V: TRBV7-9
size: .
DNA: TGTGCCAGCAGCTCAGCATGGACAGATAATTCACCCCTCCACTTT
CDR3: CASSSAWTDNSPLHF

D: TRBD1
J: TRBJ1-5
V: TRBV18
size: .
DNA: TGTGCCAGCTCCCCGGACAGGGGGCTAGGACAGCCCCAGCATTTT
CDR3: CASSPDRGLGQPQHF

D: TRBD1
J: TRBJ2-7
V: TRBV10-3
size: .
DNA: TGTGCCATCAAGGGACAGGCCTCCTACGAGCAGTACTTC
CDR3: CAIKGQASYEQYF

D: TRBD2
J: TRBJ2-7
V: TRBV7-8
size: few
DNA: TGTGCCAGCAGCCCCCGGGGGGACTGGGCCTACGAGCAGTACTTC
CDR3: CASSPRGDWAYEQYF

D: TRBD1
J: TRBJ2-3
V: TRBV5-1
size: once
DNA: TGCGCCACCTCGACAGGGGTTGCAGATACGCAGTATTTT
CDR3: CATSTGVADTQYF

D: .
J: TRBJ1-2
V: TRBV7-9
size: few
DNA: TGTGCCAGCAGCTCGATAAGGACAGCGCTAAGTGATGGCTACACCTTC
CDR3: CASSSIRTALSDGYTF

D: .
J: TRBJ2-7
V: TRBV28
size: few
DNA: TGTGCCAGCAGTTTAGTTGGGGGCCAGGACGAGCAGTACTTC
CDR3: CASSLVGGQDEQYF

D: .
J: TRBJ2-7
V: TRBV30
size: .
DNA: TGTGCCTGGGGTGCCCGCGAGCAGTACTTC
CDR3: CAWGAREQYF

D: .
J: TRBJ1-4
V: TRBV4-1
size: .
DNA: TGCGCCAGCAGCCGATCGACAGGATTATCAACTAATGAAAAACTGTTTTTT
CDR3: CASSRSTGLSTNEKLFF

D: .
J: TRBJ2-6
V: TRBV6-1
size: .
DNA: TGTGCCAGCAGTAAACAGAGCTCTGGGGCCAACGTCCTGACTTTC
CDR3: CASSKQSSGANVLTF

D: .
J: TRBJ1-5
V: TRBV2
size: .
DNA: TGTGCCAGCAATCGGGGAAACAATCAGCCCCAGCATTTT
CDR3: CASNRGNNQPQHF

D: .
J: TRBJ2-1
V: TRBV5-1
size: once
DNA: TGCGCCAGCAGCTGGACCCCGGGAGCGTCAAATGAGCAGTTCTTC
CDR3: CASSWTPGASNEQFF

D: TRBD1
J: TRBJ1-4
V: TRBV5-4
size: few
DNA: TGTGCCAGCAGCACTAGACAGGGCGAAAAACTGTTTTTT
CDR3: CASSTRQGEKLFF

D: TRBD1
J: TRBJ1-1
V: TRBV28
size: .
DNA: TGTGCCAGCACTACCGCAGGGGGCCTCATGAACACTGAAGCTTTCTTT
CDR3: CASTTAGGLMNTEAFF

D: TRBD1
J: TRBJ2-2
V: TRBV6-6
size: .
DNA: TGTGCCAGCACCAAGGGACAGGGAGCCGGGGAGCTGTTTTTT
CDR3: CASTKGQGAGELFF